Following are 9 T cell receptor beta chains from one sample sequenced in a study of T cells after yellow fever vaccination. MiXCR, run by TCRdb on the 5' RACE reads, gives a single entry per CDR3 protein. The sample has about 430,000 distinct CDR3 sequences, roughly a sixth seen once; the top ten hold over 15%. The sample here was PBMCs, taken before the yellow fever booster vaccination. The source is a man aged 18 to 30 who received the YFV17D yellow fever vaccine.

The chain joins TRBV5-1 to TRBJ2-3; 7 bases map to TRBD2. The germline CDR1 and CDR2 sequences are SGHRS and YFSETQ. There are 15 residues in the CDR3. The V gene end was trimmed by 3 bases and the J gene end by 6 bases; junction bases not matched to a gene: 10. Here the CDR3 reads CASSSSGAGGDTQYF. CDR3 nucleotides: TGCGCCAGCAGCTCCAGCGGGGCCGGTGGGGATACGCAGTATTTT.

V gene TRBV7-2 combines with J gene TRBJ2-7; D gene uncertain. Trimming cost V 4 bases and J 0 bases, with 13 bases left between them. This CDR3 region has 15 residues. The germline V gene encodes CDR1 SGHTA and CDR2 FQGNSA. Written as DNA, the CDR3 is TGTGCCAGCAGCTCAAGCCCGGATACCTCCTACGAGCAGTACTTC. It is translated as CASSSSPDTSYEQYF.

This clonotype has a handful of counts. The V gene is TRBV15, the J gene TRBJ2-7; 8 nucleotides line up with TRBD2. CDR3 size: 14 residues. The germline CDR1 and CDR2 sequences are LNHNV and YYDKDF (reference sequence). Trimming at V came to 0 bases and at J to 6 bases, leaving 4 bases not matched to a gene. CDR3 sequence reads: CATSRERGAPEQYF. In DNA form, the CDR3 reads TGTGCCACCAGCAGAGAGCGGGGGGCACCCGAGCAGTACTTC.

The genes are TRBV19 and TRBJ2-5, with D unclear. The V end was cut by 9 bases, the J end by 5 bases, with 10 bases between. The germline gives CDR1 LNHDA, CDR2 SQIVND (reference sequence). The CDR3 has 11 amino acids. The CDR3 is CASGMRETQYF. The CDR3 bases are TGTGCCAGCGGTATGCGGGAGACCCAGTACTTC.

The chain links TRBV2 to TRBJ1-6, with 11 bases aligning to TRBD1. J was trimmed by 9 bases and V by 4 bases; bases with no gene match: 5. The CDR3 covers 15 residues. Germline V gene data show CDR1 as SNHLY and CDR2 as FYNNEI. The chain's CDR3 is CASSADRGPISPLHF. In nucleotides, the CDR3 is TGTGCCAGCAGTGCGGACAGGGGGCCGATTTCACCCCTCCACTTT.

In this sample, this clonotype turned up a few times. The chain joins TRBV20-1 to TRBJ1-1, with D perhaps TRBD1 (6 bases). The CDR3 length is 13 residues. V lost 0 bases to trimming and J lost 5 bases, with 10 bases between them. Germline V gene lookup returns CDR1 DFQATT and CDR2 SNEGSKA (reference sequence). As DNA, the CDR3 is TGCAGTGCTAGAGAAGCAGGGGAGACTGAAGCTTTCTTT. Residues: CSAREAGETEAFF.

This clonotype was observed many times. The rearrangement joins TRBV20-1 to TRBJ2-7; a possible D gene is TRBD1 (5 bases). Per the germline V gene, CDR1 is DFQATT and CDR2 is SNEGSKA (reference sequence). V was trimmed by 5 bases and J by 3 bases, leaving 11 bases between them. There are 12 residues in the CDR3. In DNA, the CDR3 is TGCAGTGCTTCTGGGCAGGGCTACGAGCAGTACTTC. As protein: CSASGQGYEQYF.

The chain joins TRBV5-1 to TRBJ2-2; D is undetermined. Trimming took off 0 bases at V and 6 bases at J, with 9 bases between the two ends. The CDR3 is made up of 14 amino acids. Germline V lookup: CDR1 SGHRS, CDR2 YFSETQ. In nucleotides, the CDR3 is TGCGCCAGCAGCTTGGCCGGCAGGCCCGGGGAGCTGTTTTTT. Amino acid sequence: CASSLAGRPGELFF.

The V and J genes are TRBV7-3 and TRBJ2-2, with D possibly TRBD2 on 5 matching bases. This CDR3 is built from 13 residues. The germline CDR1 and CDR2 sequences are SGHTA and FQGTGA. Trimming shortened V by 3 bases and J by 6 bases, and 8 bases separated the two germline ends. The CDR3 DNA reads TGTGCCAGCAGCTTCGGCGGGCCCGGGGAGCTGTTTTTT. Amino acid sequence: CASSFGGPGELFF. The whole variable domain, remainder taken from reference TRBV7-3 and TRBJ2-2, is GAGVSQTPSNKVTEKGKYVELRCDPISGHTALYWYRQSLGQGPEFLIYFQGTGAADDSGLPNDRFFAVRPEGSVSTLKIQRTERGDSAVYLCASSFGGPGELFFGEGSRLTVL.